This TCR beta chain was captured in a study of T-cell reconstitution after alpha-beta-depleted transplantation in children (TCRdb year 2016). Broadly, across the study: Using TCR repertoire profiling, the study quantitatively followed how T-cell immune reconstitution unfolded in children after TCRalphabeta/CD19-depleted allogeneic hematopoietic cell transplantation.

A remark on this clonotype: Its recognized antigen is unknown. No much larger clone exists at a distance of one base, and base qualities are not known.

Library prep was done by PCR. TCRdb records Illumina HiSeq 2500 as the sequencer. To normalize quantification of the TCRbeta repertoire, the TCR libraries were built with molecular barcoding that relied on unique molecular identifiers. The raw public reads went through TCRdb reprocessing: fastp at Q25, MiXCR clone calling, in-frame beta chains kept. When rows share a CDR3 protein, they turn into one entry using the most common DNA and genes. This sample is represented by approximately 800,000 distinct CDR3 sequences; under 20% of them were singletons. 5% of the sample belongs to the ten largest clones. According to the germline V gene (reference sequence), CDR1 reads DFQATT and CDR2 reads SNEGSKA. At the junction V is shortened by 5 bases and J by 5 bases; bases outside the gene matches: 6. The CDR3 goes from the cysteine to the phenylalanine over 12 residues. The retained sequence is limited to the CDR3, 36 bases, with the frame set at the first base.

The treatment or condition label of this sample denotes: allogeneic hematopoietic cell transplantation with graft depleted of TCRalphabeta T cells and CD19 B cells. The transplant recipients were children given TCRalphabeta/CD19-depleted allogeneic hematopoietic cell grafts. The full study reports these points: About two months after transplant, the apparently early recovery of alphabetaT-cell counts reportedly depended on just several hundred clones that had expanded rapidly and came from non-depleted graft cells. In some patients, the high TCRbeta diversity seen at day 60 was put down to recipient T cells and intrathymic progenitors that had survived conditioning. Over subsequent months, a decline in hyperexpanded clone frequencies was noted, and after one year, T-cell counts and TCRbeta diversity were mostly ascribed to newly produced T cells.

This TCR was recovered from a male patient younger than 18 who had a stem cell transplant for acute lymphoblastic leukemia, so the T cells may come from the graft donor. Specimen: PBMCs, mostly from graft donor cells, collected 360 days after TCRalphabeta/CD19-depleted stem cell transplant. Recombination linked TRBV20-1 to TRBJ2-7; TRBD2 agrees with 7 junctional bases. The CDR3 sequence is CSAPTSNHEQYF. The DNA sequence is given as TGCAGTGCTCCGACTAGCAACCACGAGCAGTACTTC.